This T cell receptor beta chain was profiled in a study of preoperative IRX-2 immunotherapy in early breast cancer. Some clones are missing from TCRdb's copy, which holds only in-frame ones; the method was immunoSEQ multiplex PCR. The table shows 28,000 or so clones, with roughly 90% occurring only once. The V segment lost 5 bases and the J segment 2 bases; nucleotides outside the gene matches: 6. This CDR3 contains 13 residues. The germline V gene has CDR1 SQVTM and CDR2 ANQGSEA. The treatment denotes: preoperative locoregional IRX-2 cytokine immunotherapy. This phase Ib study tested locoregional IRX-2 cytokine immunotherapy given before surgery.

This chain joins TRBV29-1 and TRBJ2-7; 7 bases agree with TRBD1. Specimen collection occurred from a patient treated with IRX-2 immunotherapy. The source is a human donor with breast cancer. CDR3 bases: TGCAGCGTTTCGGACAGGAGAACCTACGAGCAGTACTTC. The encoded protein is CSVSDRRTYEQYF.